A single T cell receptor (beta chain) is shown here with its context. Data came from immunoSEQ multiplex PCR; TCRdb stores just in-frame clones and leaves some out. The sample shows 300,000 to 450,000 clones, about 87% of them seen only once. The study assigned cohorts using participant-reported clinical history. The data stem from a study of blood T cell repertoires in COVID-19. About the research overall: The United States, Italy and Spain provided the acute and convalescent COVID-19 samples. T cells, B-cell-depleted T cells, or PBMCs provided the cDNA or gDNA that served as material.

The receptor was isolated from a man between 40 and 49 years old in a cohort exposed to, infected with or recovered from COVID-19 (not recorded which). The specimen was PBMCs or T cells enriched from blood (not recorded which).

The CDR3 DNA is TGTGCCAGCAGCCCACAGGGGGACGGTGGAAACACCATATATTTT. Encoded protein: CASSPQGDGGNTIYF. J is TRBJ1-3 and V is TRBV3-1 (or the pseudogene TRBV3-2); 8 positions match TRBD1. The CDR3 loop spans 15 amino acids. J lost 3 bases, V lost 4 bases, and 5 bases had no gene match. The germline V gene has CDR1 LGHDT and CDR2 YNNKEL (reference sequence).